The clone carrying this T cell receptor beta chain was recorded many times. A junction end diverges from the germline sequence, so it may reflect a read error. The CDR3 totals 14 residues. Germline loops: CDR1 SSHAT, CDR2 FNYEAQ (reference sequence). This sample was included in a study of early T cells in non-severe SARS-CoV-2 infection. TCRdb reanalysed the 5' RACE reads using MiXCR and keeps one entry per CDR3 protein. The profile shows roughly 56,000 distinct CDR3 sequences, roughly 13% of them singletons. V gene TRBV7-7 combines with J gene TRBJ1-2; the D is unclear. This TCR came from an adult who was a healthcare worker with PCR-confirmed SARS-CoV-2 infection or an uninfected control (not recorded which). Sequences were obtained from whole blood. The DNA for the CDR3 is TGTGCTAGCAGCTTAGCGGCGCAGAGCTATGGCTACACCTTC. Translated, it gives CASSLAAQSYGYTF.